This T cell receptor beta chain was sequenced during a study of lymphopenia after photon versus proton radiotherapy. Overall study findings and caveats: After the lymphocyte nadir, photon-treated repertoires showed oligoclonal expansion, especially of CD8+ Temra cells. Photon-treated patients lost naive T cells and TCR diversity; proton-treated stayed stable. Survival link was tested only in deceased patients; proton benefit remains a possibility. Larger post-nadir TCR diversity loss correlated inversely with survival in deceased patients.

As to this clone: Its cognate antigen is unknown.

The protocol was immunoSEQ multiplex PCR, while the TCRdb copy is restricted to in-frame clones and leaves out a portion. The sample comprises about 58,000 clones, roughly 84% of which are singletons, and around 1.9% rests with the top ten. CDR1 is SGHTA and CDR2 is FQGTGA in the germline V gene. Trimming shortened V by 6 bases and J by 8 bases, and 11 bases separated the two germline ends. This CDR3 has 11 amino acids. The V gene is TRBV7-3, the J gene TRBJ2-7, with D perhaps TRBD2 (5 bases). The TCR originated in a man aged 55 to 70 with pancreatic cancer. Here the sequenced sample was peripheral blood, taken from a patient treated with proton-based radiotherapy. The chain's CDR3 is CASRSGIQQYF. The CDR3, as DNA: TGTGCCAGCAGGTCGGGGATCCAGCAGTACTTC.